This TCR beta chain was retrieved from a study of blood T cell repertoires in COVID-19. Study as a whole: From the United States, Italy and Spain came samples of acute and convalescent COVID-19.

The length of the CDR3 is 16 residues. Germline V gene data show CDR1 as SGHRS and CDR2 as YFSETQ. V lost 0 bases and J lost 4; bases outside the gene matches: 8. The table came from immunoSEQ multiplex PCR; TCRdb's copy has only in-frame clones and leaves some out. The sample yields approximately 240,000 clones, around 90% seen once. The sample was peripheral blood. This clonotype was sampled from a man aged 25 to 40 with COVID-19, enrolled during active disease. The chain combines TRBV5-1 with TRBJ2-3, with 7 bases aligning to TRBD2. Written as DNA, the CDR3 is TGCGCCAGCAGCTTGGAGGCGGGGGTGAAGGCAGATACGCAGTATTTT. Translation: CASSLEAGVKADTQYF.